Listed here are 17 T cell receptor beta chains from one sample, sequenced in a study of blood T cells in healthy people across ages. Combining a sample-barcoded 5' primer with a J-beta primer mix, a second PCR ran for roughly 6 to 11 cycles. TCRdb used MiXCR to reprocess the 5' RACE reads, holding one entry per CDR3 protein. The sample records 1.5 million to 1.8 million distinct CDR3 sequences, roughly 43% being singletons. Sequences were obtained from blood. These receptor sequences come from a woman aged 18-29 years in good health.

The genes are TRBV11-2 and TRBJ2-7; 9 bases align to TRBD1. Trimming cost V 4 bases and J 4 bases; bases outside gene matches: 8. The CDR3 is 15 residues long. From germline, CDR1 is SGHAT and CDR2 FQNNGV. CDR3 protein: CASSSGGTGFYEQYF. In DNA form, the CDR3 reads TGTGCCAGCAGCTCCGGCGGGACAGGGTTTTACGAGCAGTACTTC.

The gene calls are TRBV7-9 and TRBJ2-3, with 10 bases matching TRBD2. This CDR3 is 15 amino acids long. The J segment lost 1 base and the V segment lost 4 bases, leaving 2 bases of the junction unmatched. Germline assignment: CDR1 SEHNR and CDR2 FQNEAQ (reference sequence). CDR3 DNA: TGTGCCAGCAGCTATACTAGCGGGGGCACAGATACGCAGTATTTT. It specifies CASSYTSGGTDTQYF.

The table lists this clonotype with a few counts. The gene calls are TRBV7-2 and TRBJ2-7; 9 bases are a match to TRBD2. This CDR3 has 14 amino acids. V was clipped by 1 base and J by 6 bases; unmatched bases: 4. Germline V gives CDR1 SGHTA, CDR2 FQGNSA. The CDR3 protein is CASSLVLAGGEQYF. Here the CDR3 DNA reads TGTGCCAGCAGCTTAGTACTAGCGGGTGGCGAGCAGTACTTC.

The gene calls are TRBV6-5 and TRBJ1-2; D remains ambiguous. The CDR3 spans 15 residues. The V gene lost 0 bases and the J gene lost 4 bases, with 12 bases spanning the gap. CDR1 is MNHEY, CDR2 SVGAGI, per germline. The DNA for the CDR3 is TGTGCCAGCAGTTACTCCCCTGACGGACGCTATGGCTACACCTTC. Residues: CASSYSPDGRYGYTF.

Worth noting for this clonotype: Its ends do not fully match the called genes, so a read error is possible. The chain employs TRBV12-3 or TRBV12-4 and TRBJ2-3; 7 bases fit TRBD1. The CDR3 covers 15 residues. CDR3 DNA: TGTGCCAGCAGTTTAGAAGGGGGCGAGACAGATGCGCAGTATTTT. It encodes CASSLEGGETDAQYF.

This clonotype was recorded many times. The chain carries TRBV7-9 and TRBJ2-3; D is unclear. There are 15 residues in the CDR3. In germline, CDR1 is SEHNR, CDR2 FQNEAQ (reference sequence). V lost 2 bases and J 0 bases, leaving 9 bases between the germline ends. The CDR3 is CASSLLLGSTDTQYF. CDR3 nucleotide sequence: TGTGCCAGCAGCTTATTATTAGGGAGCACAGATACGCAGTATTTT.

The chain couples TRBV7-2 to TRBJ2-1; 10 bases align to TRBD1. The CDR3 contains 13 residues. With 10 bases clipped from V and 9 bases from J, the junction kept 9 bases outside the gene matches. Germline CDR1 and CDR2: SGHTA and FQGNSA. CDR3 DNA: TGTGCCACCCGCCGGGACAGGGGATCTGAGCAGTTCTTC. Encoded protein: CATRRDRGSEQFF. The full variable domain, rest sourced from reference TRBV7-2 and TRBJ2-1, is GAGVSQSPSNKVTEKGKDVELRCDPISGHTALYWYRQSLGQGLEFLIYFQGNSAPDKSGLPSDRFSAERTGGSVSTLTIQRTQQEDSAVYLCATRRDRGSEQFFGPGTRLTVL.

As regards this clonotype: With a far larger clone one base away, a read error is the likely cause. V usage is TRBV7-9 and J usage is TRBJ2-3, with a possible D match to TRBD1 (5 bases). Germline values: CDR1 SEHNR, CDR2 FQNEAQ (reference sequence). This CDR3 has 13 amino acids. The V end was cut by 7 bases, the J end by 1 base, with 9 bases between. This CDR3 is CASILGGTDTQYF. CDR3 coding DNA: TGTGCCAGCATTTTAGGGGGCACAGATACGCAGTATTTT.

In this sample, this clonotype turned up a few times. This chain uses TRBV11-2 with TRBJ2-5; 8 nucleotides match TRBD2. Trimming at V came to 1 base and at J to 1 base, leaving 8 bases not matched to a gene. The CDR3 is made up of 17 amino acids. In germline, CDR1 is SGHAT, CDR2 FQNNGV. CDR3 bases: TGTGCCAGCAGCTTAGTCGGCTCTAGCGGGCCCCAAGAGACCCAGTACTTC. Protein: CASSLVGSSGPQETQYF.

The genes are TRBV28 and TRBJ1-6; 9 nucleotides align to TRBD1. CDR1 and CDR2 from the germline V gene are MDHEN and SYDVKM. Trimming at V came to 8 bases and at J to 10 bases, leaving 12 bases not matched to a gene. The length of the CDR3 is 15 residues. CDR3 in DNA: TGTGCCAGCGGAACTCGGGGGACAGGGAAGTCACCCCTCCACTTT. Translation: CASGTRGTGKSPLHF.

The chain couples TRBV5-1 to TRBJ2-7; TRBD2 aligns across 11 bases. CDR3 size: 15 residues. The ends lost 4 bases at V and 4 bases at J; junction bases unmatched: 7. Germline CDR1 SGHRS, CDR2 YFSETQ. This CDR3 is CASSPIAGGPYEQYF. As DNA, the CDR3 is TGCGCCAGCAGCCCAATAGCGGGAGGGCCGTACGAGCAGTACTTC.

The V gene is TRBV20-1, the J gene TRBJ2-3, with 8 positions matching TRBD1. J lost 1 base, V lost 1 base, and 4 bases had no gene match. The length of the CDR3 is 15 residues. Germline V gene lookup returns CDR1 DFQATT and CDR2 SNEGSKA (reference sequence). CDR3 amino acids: CSARGRRGRTDTQYF. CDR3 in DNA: TGCAGTGCTAGAGGACGCAGGGGGCGCACAGATACGCAGTATTTT.

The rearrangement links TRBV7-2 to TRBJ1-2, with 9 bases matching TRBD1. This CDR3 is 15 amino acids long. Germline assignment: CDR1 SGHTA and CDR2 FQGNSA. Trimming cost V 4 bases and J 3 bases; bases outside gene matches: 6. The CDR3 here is CASSSYRGPDYGYTF. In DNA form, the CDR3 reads TGTGCCAGCAGCTCCTACAGGGGGCCTGACTATGGCTACACCTTC.

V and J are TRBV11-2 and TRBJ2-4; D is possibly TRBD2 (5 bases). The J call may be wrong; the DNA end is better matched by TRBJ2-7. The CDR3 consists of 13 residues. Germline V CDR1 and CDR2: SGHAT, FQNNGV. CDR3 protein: CASSLDGLSEQYF. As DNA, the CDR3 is TGTGCCAGCAGCTTAGACGGACTCTCCGAGCAGTACTTC.

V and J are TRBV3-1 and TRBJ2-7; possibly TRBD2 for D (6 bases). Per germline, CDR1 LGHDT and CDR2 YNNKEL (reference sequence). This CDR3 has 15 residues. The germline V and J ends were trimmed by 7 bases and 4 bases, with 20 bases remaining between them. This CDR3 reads CASTYPAGGIYEQYF. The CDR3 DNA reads TGTGCCAGCACCTACCCCGCGGGCGGGATATACGAGCAGTACTTC.

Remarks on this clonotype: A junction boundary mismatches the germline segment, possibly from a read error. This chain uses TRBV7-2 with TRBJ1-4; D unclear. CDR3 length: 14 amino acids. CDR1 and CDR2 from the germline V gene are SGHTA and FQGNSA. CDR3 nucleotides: TGTGTCAGCAGCTTAGACGGCATCCCGGAAAAACTGTTTTTT. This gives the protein CVSSLDGIPEKLFF.

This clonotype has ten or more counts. Written as DNA, the CDR3 is TGTGCCAGCAGTTACACTAGCGGGGTATTTGGGCTGACCAAAAACATTCAGTACTTC. Translated: CASSYTSGVFGLTKNIQYF. J is TRBJ2-4 and V is TRBV6-5; 10 bases match TRBD2. Trimming took 2 bases from V and 2 from J; bases not matched to a gene: 12. This CDR3 is built from 19 residues. Germline values: CDR1 MNHEY, CDR2 SVGAGI.